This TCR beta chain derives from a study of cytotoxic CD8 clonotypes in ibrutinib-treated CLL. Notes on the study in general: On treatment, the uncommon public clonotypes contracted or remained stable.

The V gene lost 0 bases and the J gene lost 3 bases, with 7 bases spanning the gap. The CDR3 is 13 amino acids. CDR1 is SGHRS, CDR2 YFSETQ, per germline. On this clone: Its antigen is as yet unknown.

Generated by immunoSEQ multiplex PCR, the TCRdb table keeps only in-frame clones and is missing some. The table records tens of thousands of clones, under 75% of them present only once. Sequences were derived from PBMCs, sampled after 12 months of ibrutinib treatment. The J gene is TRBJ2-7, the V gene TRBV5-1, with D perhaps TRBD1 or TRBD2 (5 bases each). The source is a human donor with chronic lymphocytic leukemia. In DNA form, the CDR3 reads TGCGCCAGCAGCTTGGGGGACGGCTACGAGCAGTACTTC. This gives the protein CASSLGDGYEQYF.